The sequence of this TCR beta chain was determined in a study of regulatory T cells in long-lasting Graves disease. Indicated time point: newly diagnosed GD, antithyroid drugs for less than 3 months. The TCR library used RNA extracted from PBMCs. Xi'an, China, was home to the endocrinology department that provided patients. About this clonotype itself: What it binds is not known.

This CDR3 contains 16 residues. With 5 bases removed from V and 3 bases from J, the gap between germline ends came to 20 bases. The germline V gene has CDR1 DFQATT and CDR2 SNEGSKA (reference sequence). Investigators prepared the TCR beta libraries by applying iRepertoire HTBI primers and Arm-PCR of CDR3 regions. TCRdb re-derived calls from the multiplex PCR reads in MiXCR, one entry per CDR3 protein. Counted here are some 450,000 distinct CDR3 sequences, around 17% occurring once; the ten biggest clones make up around 11%. General study findings and limits: Peripheral blood alone, not thyroid tissue, underwent study.

The sample was also linked to a second study, of T cells in Graves' hyperthyroidism and ophthalmopathy. That paper notes: The blood repertoire included most of the expanded thyroid clonotypes above 0.001. Ophthalmopathy was predicted by the model a median of around 5.9 months ahead of onset.

The rearrangement uses TRBV20-1 and TRBJ1-5, with a weak D call TRBD1 (5 bases). This clonotype was obtained from a woman aged 25 to 45 with Graves disease. Sequencing used peripheral blood mononuclear cells (PBMCs), obtained at new diagnosis, from a patient treated with antithyroid drugs. CDR3 bases: TGCAGTGCTCCCTCGGAGGGGCCCCTTTCCAATCAGCCCCAGCATTTT. It is translated as CSAPSEGPLSNQPQHF.